What follows are 14 T cell receptor beta chains derived from one specimen sequenced in a study of vaccination and CD4 T cells after COVID-19. CD4+ T cells that had been cultured provided DNA sequenced with the Oncomine TCR Beta short-read assay. In TCRdb, the PCR reads were re-called with MiXCR into one record per CDR3 protein. Of about 20,000 distinct CDR3 sequences in the sample, 50% to 55% are singletons; the top ten hold about 12%. Their cognate antigens are unknown. Treatment: roughly 10-day PBMC culture with coronavirus spike peptide pools or control peptides (ViraFEST assay). Sequenced input: CD4+ T cells from blood, cultured in vitro. Receptor source: a human donor who had recovered from COVID-19.

The V and J genes are TRBV15 and TRBJ2-7; 14 bases are shared with TRBD2. This CDR3 is 15 amino acids long. The V and J ends lost 3 bases and 2 bases, in that order; junction bases with no gene match: 0. The V gene's germline CDR1 is LNHNV and CDR2 YYDKDF (reference sequence). The CDR3 sequence: CATSRGLAGAYEQYF. The CDR3 nucleotides read TGTGCCACCAGCAGGGGACTAGCGGGGGCCTACGAGCAGTACTTC.

The gene calls are TRBV4-1 and TRBJ2-5; D gene unclear. The length of the CDR3 is 14 residues. Per germline, CDR1 MGHRA and CDR2 YSYEKL. Between the trimmed V and J ends, which lost 1 base and 5 bases, there was a span of 11 bases. The CDR3 nucleotides are TGCGCCAGCAGCCAAGTCTCTCGTCCGGAGACCCAGTACTTC. This codes for CASSQVSRPETQYF.

V gene TRBV20-1 combines with J gene TRBJ1-2, with D possibly matching TRBD1 (5 bases). The CDR3 consists of 12 residues. The V and J ends lost 3 bases and 7 bases respectively, with 12 bases between them. Germline CDR1 DFQATT, CDR2 SNEGSKA (reference sequence). The CDR3 reads CSASLGPGGYTF. The CDR3 nucleotides are TGCAGTGCTAGTTTGGGGCCTGGTGGCTACACCTTC.

The V and J genes are TRBV20-1 and TRBJ2-3, with 14 bases identical to TRBD2. The CDR3 consists of 15 residues. V shed 8 bases and J 6 bases; nucleotides not matched to a gene: 10. Germline V gene sequence: CDR1 DFQATT, CDR2 SNEGSKA (reference sequence). The CDR3 protein is CSHMTSGRGVDTQYF. The CDR3 DNA sequence: TGCAGTCATATGACTAGCGGGAGGGGTGTGGATACGCAGTATTTT.

This clonotype was counted between two and nine times. The chain is built from TRBV7-2 and TRBJ1-1; the D gene is possibly TRBD1 (6 bases). Germline assignment: CDR1 SGHTA and CDR2 FQGNSA. The ends were cut back, 6 bases at V and 5 bases at J, with 13 bases in the middle. The CDR3 has 13 residues. The CDR3: CASRLTGRTEAFF. The CDR3 DNA reads TGTGCCAGCAGGCTTACAGGGCGGACTGAAGCTTTCTTT.

This clonotype was found a few times. CDR3 nucleotide sequence: TGCGCCAGCAGCTTGGGAGGGGGCCGGGAGCAGTACTTC. Translating gives CASSLGGGREQYF. The chain combines TRBV5-1 with TRBJ2-7; 7 bases match TRBD1. Losses at the gene ends were 0 bases for V and 7 bases for J; bases not matched to a gene: 4. There are 13 residues in the CDR3. CDR1 and CDR2 from the germline V gene are SGHRS and YFSETQ. The variable domain in full, with the rest retrieved from reference TRBV5-1 and TRBJ2-7, is KAGVTQTPRYLIKTRGQQVTLSCSPISGHRSVSWYQQTPGQGLQFLFEYFSETQRNKGNFPGRFSGRQFSNSRSEMNVSTLELGDSALYLCASSLGGGREQYFGPGTRLTVT.

This rearrangement joins TRBV24-1 to TRBJ2-1; D possibly corresponds to TRBD2 (5 bases). Germline CDR1 reads KGHDR; CDR2 reads SFDVKD. V was trimmed by 9 bases and J by 10 bases, leaving 12 bases between them. CDR3 length equals 11 residues. The DNA of the CDR3 is TGTGCCACCTCTCTAGAGCGGGAGCAGTTCTTC. Translated: CATSLEREQFF.

This clonotype was detected a few times. The chain joins TRBV6-1 to TRBJ2-1; 7 bases map to TRBD1. J gave up 2 bases and V 5 bases, and 6 bases lay outside the gene matches. The CDR3 is 15 amino acids. Per the germline V gene, CDR1 is MNHNS and CDR2 is SASEGT. The CDR3 loop is CASSLDRDPYNEQFF. DNA of the CDR3: TGTGCCAGCAGTCTTGACAGGGACCCCTACAATGAGCAGTTCTTC.

The rearrangement joins TRBV27 to TRBJ1-2, with D perhaps matching TRBD1 (6 bases). The CDR3 is 15 residues long. CDR1 MNHEY and CDR2 SMNVEV come from the germline V gene (reference sequence). V lost 7 bases and J lost 5, with 20 bases in between. In DNA, the CDR3 is TGTGCCAGCACCCCCGTCGGGACAAACAATTATGGCTACACCTTC. It codes for CASTPVGTNNYGYTF.

The chain links TRBV11-3 to TRBJ2-3; 12 bases fit TRBD2. Germline trimming cut 6 bases from V and 3 bases from J; bases unmatched to any gene: 4. The CDR3 contains 15 residues. Germline CDR1 SGHNT, CDR2 YENEEA. CDR3 amino acids: CASSRLAGVTDTQYF. The DNA for the CDR3 is TGTGCCAGCAGTCGACTAGCGGGAGTGACAGATACGCAGTATTTT.

J is TRBJ1-5 and V is TRBV20-1; weak D call: TRBD1 (5 bases). This CDR3 contains 14 residues. Trimming removed 6 bases from V and 0 bases from J, with 12 bases in between. Germline lookup yields CDR1 DFQATT and CDR2 SNEGSKA (reference sequence). The CDR3 DNA reads TGCAGTGCCGGCGGGGGGTATAGCAATCAGCCCCAGCATTTT. Translation gives CSAGGGYSNQPQHF.

The J gene is TRBJ1-1, the V gene TRBV28; 7 bases map to TRBD1. The CDR3 is 15 residues long. V gave up 3 bases and J gave up 1 base; unmatched junction bases: 5. Germline values: CDR1 MDHEN, CDR2 SYDVKM. The CDR3 coding sequence is TGTGCCAGCAGTTTCTCGGACAGGCGGAACACTGAAGCTTTCTTT. The encoded protein is CASSFSDRRNTEAFF.

CDR3 sequence reads: CASSLKETVSGANVLTF. CDR3 in DNA: TGTGCCAGCAGCTTAAAGGAGACAGTCTCTGGGGCCAACGTCCTGACTTTC. The chain combines TRBV7-3 with TRBJ2-6, with TRBD1 as a possible D gene (5 bases). Deletions cut 1 base from V and 0 bases from J, with 10 bases between. The V gene's germline CDR1 is SGHTA and CDR2 FQGTGA. CDR3 length equals 17 residues.

The CDR3 is CASRLGPTGYNSPLHF. CDR3 sequence (DNA): TGTGCCAGCAGACTTGGCCCGACGGGGTATAATTCACCCCTCCACTTT. This chain joins TRBV27 and TRBJ1-6; D is uncertain. With 6 bases removed from V and 4 bases from J, the gap between germline ends came to 16 bases. The CDR3 is 16 amino acids. Germline lookup yields CDR1 MNHEY and CDR2 SMNVEV (reference sequence).